The 32 T cell receptor beta chains given below trace back to one sample, sequenced in a study of cytomegalovirus exposure and HLA in healthy donors. PCR amplification relied on 60 Vbeta primers (plus 13 Jbeta primers). TCRdb's table, derived via immunoSEQ multiplex PCR, lists solely in-frame clones and lacks some. The profile shows 200,000 to 250,000 clones, approximately 80% of them singletons. Material: PBMCs. The receptors were gathered from a man aged 50-59 years in good health and CMV-seronegative.

The chain uses TRBV7-8 and TRBJ2-6; D gene unclear. Germline CDR1 and CDR2: SGHVS and FQNEAQ. V was pared by 2 bases and J by 0 bases, with 17 bases between. This CDR3 contains 19 residues. The CDR3 DNA sequence: TGTGCCAGCAGCTTATCGGCAGGTGCCTCGTTCTCTGGGGCCAACGTCCTGACTTTC. As protein: CASSLSAGASFSGANVLTF.

The J gene is TRBJ2-3, the V gene TRBV9; 10 nucleotides line up with TRBD2. This CDR3 is 16 amino acids long. Per the germline V gene, CDR1 is SGDLS and CDR2 is YYNGEE. Unmatched junction bases numbered 6, after V lost 1 base and J lost 4 bases. In nucleotides, the CDR3 is TGTGCCAGCAGCGTATGGGCTAGCGGGAGTCCAGATACGCAGTATTTT. As protein: CASSVWASGSPDTQYF. The full variable domain, its missing parts supplied by reference TRBV9 and TRBJ2-3, is DSGVTQTPKHLITATGQRVTLRCSPRSGDLSVYWYQQSLDQGLQFLIQYYNGEERAKGNILERFSAQQFPDLHSELNLSSLELGDSALYFCASSVWASGSPDTQYFGPGTRLTVL.

The gene calls are TRBV4-2 and TRBJ2-2, with TRBD2 matching over 11 bases. The CDR3 length is 17 residues. The V gene's germline CDR1 is LGHNA and CDR2 YNFKEQ. Trimming cost V 1 base and J 5 bases; bases outside gene matches: 6. The CDR3 spells CASSQATSGSKTGELFF. CDR3 sequence (DNA): TGTGCCAGCAGCCAAGCCACTAGCGGGAGTAAGACCGGGGAGCTGTTTTTT.

This clone was observed once. V and J are TRBV30 and TRBJ2-6; D is ambiguous. V lost 2 bases to trimming and J lost 6 bases, with 8 bases between them. The CDR3 is 13 residues long. CDR1 is GTSNPN, CDR2 SVGIG, per germline (reference sequence). Here the CDR3 reads CAWSPSLANVLTF. In DNA, the CDR3 is TGTGCCTGGAGTCCGAGTTTGGCCAACGTCCTGACTTTC.

The V gene is TRBV5-1, the J gene TRBJ1-4; TRBD1 matches at 8 bases. This CDR3 contains 15 residues. The V segment lost 0 bases and the J segment 7 bases; nucleotides outside the gene matches: 5. Germline lookup yields CDR1 SGHRS and CDR2 YFSETQ. This CDR3 is CASSLETGASEKLFF. The CDR3 DNA follows: TGCGCCAGCAGCTTGGAGACAGGGGCGAGTGAAAAACTGTTTTTT. Complete variable domain (other parts from reference TRBV5-1 and TRBJ1-4): KAGVTQTPRYLIKTRGQQVTLSCSPISGHRSVSWYQQTPGQGLQFLFEYFSETQRNKGNFPGRFSGRQFSNSRSEMNVSTLELGDSALYLCASSLETGASEKLFFGSGTQLSVL.

Notes on this clone: The identical CDR3 is also encoded by other nucleotide sequences in the sample. The gene calls are TRBV5-1 and TRBJ1-1; possible D gene TRBD1, 5 bases. Deletions cut 0 bases from V and 1 base from J, with 7 bases between. CDR1 SGHRS and CDR2 YFSETQ come from the germline V gene. The CDR3 consists of 14 residues. Here the CDR3 DNA reads TGCGCCAGCAGCTTGGGCGGGGGGAACACTGAAGCTTTCTTT. Its protein is CASSLGGGNTEAFF.

The rearrangement links TRBV5-5 to TRBJ2-7; weak D call: TRBD2 (5 bases). The CDR3 loop spans 13 amino acids. Per the germline V gene, CDR1 is SGHKS and CDR2 is YYEKEE (reference sequence). V was shortened by 3 bases and J by 3 bases, with 10 bases between the two germline ends. CDR3 protein: CASSYGLDYEQYF. The CDR3 DNA is TGTGCCAGCAGCTATGGACTGGACTACGAGCAGTACTTC.

The rearrangement links TRBV29-1 to TRBJ2-1, with a possible D match to TRBD1 (5 bases). V gave up 6 bases and J gave up 7 bases, with 19 bases separating them. This CDR3 region has 14 residues. Germline-derived CDR1 and CDR2 are SQVTM and ANQGSEA. The CDR3 DNA reads as TGCAGCGTCAAGGACACCCCAGGATATAATGAGCAGTTCTTC. As protein: CSVKDTPGYNEQFF.

The chain has TRBV28 and TRBJ2-3; tentative D call: TRBD2 (5 bases). The germline V gene has CDR1 MDHEN and CDR2 SYDVKM. The CDR3 is 15 amino acids. The germline V and J ends were trimmed by 5 bases and 3 bases, with 15 bases remaining between them. The CDR3 DNA reads TGTGCCAGCAGTCCCCCGGTCCAGCGGACAGATACGCAGTATTTT. It codes for CASSPPVQRTDTQYF.

The chain links TRBV7-8 to TRBJ1-1; 9 bases are shared with TRBD1. Germline V lookup: CDR1 SGHVS, CDR2 FQNEAQ. CDR3 length: 13 amino acids. V lost 3 bases and J lost 9; bases outside the gene matches: 5. CDR3 bases: TGTGCCAGCAGCTTGGAAAACAGGGGGCAAGCTTTCTTT. Amino acid sequence: CASSLENRGQAFF.

V is TRBV28 and J is TRBJ1-5, with D perhaps TRBD1 (5 bases). Germline V gives CDR1 MDHEN, CDR2 SYDVKM. The CDR3 runs 15 residues. The ends were cut back, 8 bases at V and 3 bases at J, with 17 bases in the middle. The CDR3, as DNA: TGTGCCAGCCTCGGGAGTCGAGGACACAATCAGCCCCAGCATTTT. This sequence encodes CASLGSRGHNQPQHF. Filled out from reference TRBV28 and TRBJ1-5, the complete variable domain reads DVKVTQSSRYLVKRTGEKVFLECVQDMDHENMFWYRQDPGLGLRLIYFSYDVKMKEKGDIPEGYSVSREKKERFSLILESASTNQTSMYLCASLGSRGHNQPQHFGDGTRLSIL.

The chain uses TRBV6-1 and TRBJ2-4; 10 nucleotides align to TRBD1. The CDR3 covers 18 residues. Unmatched junction bases numbered 10, after V lost 1 base and J lost 4 bases. The germline gives CDR1 MNHNS, CDR2 SASEGT. The CDR3 spells CASSEGGQGFWGKNIQYF. The CDR3 DNA sequence: TGTGCCAGCAGTGAAGGGGGACAGGGGTTTTGGGGGAAAAACATTCAGTACTTC.

J is TRBJ2-1 and V is TRBV21-1; TRBD2, the table's D call, lacks a check against the DNA. TRBV21-1 is assigned pseudogene status. The CDR3 is 17 residues long. Here the CDR3 reads CASSPRMASGTYNEQFF. DNA for the CDR3: TGTGCCAGCAGCCCAAGAATGGCTAGCGGGACATACAATGAGCAGTTCTTC.

V is TRBV9 and J is TRBJ2-7, with 11 bases lining up with TRBD2. Unmatched junction bases numbered 7, after V lost 0 bases and J lost 2 bases. This CDR3 is 17 amino acids long. Germline values: CDR1 SGDLS, CDR2 YYNGEE. The CDR3 sequence: CASSVAAGLADTYEQYF. The DNA of the CDR3 is TGTGCCAGCAGCGTAGCCGCGGGACTAGCGGATACCTACGAGCAGTACTTC.

The V gene is TRBV10-3, the J gene TRBJ2-7, with TRBD1 matching 11 bases. CDR1 and CDR2 from the germline V gene are ENHRY and SYGVKD. V shed 11 bases and J 2 bases; nucleotides not matched to a gene: 5. This CDR3 region has 13 residues. CDR3 sequence (DNA): TGTGCCGCCGGGACAGGGGGGACCTACGAGCAGTACTTC. It codes for CAAGTGGTYEQYF.

The J gene is TRBJ2-5, the V gene TRBV5-1; weak D call: TRBD1 (5 bases). The CDR3 consists of 14 residues. V was trimmed by 3 bases and J by 1 base, leaving 10 bases between them. From germline, CDR1 is SGHRS and CDR2 YFSETQ. As DNA, the CDR3 is TGCGCCAGCAGCTCGCTCGACAGCCAAGAGACCCAGTACTTC. As protein: CASSSLDSQETQYF.

This clone was observed once. The gene calls are TRBV7-9 and TRBJ1-1; D uncertain. V was shortened by 1 base and J by 4 bases, with 16 bases between the two germline ends. The germline V gene has CDR1 SEHNR and CDR2 FQNEAQ (reference sequence). The CDR3 spans 16 residues. CDR3 sequence reads: CASSLGRGPVATEAFF. DNA of the CDR3: TGTGCCAGCAGCTTAGGGAGAGGTCCGGTTGCCACTGAAGCTTTCTTT. The whole variable domain, filled in from reference TRBV7-9 and TRBJ1-1, reads DTGVSQNPRHKITKRGQNVTFRCDPISEHNRLYWYRQTLGQGPEFLTYFQNEAQLEKSRLLSDRFSAERPKGSFSTLEIQRTEQGDSAMYLCASSLGRGPVATEAFFGQGTRLTVV.

About this clone: Other DNA sequences of this sample code for an identical CDR3. The J gene is TRBJ2-5, the V gene TRBV6-5; 9 positions agree with TRBD1. With 5 bases clipped from V and 4 bases from J, the junction kept 2 bases outside the gene matches. CDR3 length: 13 amino acids. Germline CDR1 MNHEY, CDR2 SVGAGI. CDR3: CASSNRGRETQYF. For the CDR3, the DNA is TGTGCCAGCAGTAACAGGGGGCGAGAGACCCAGTACTTC.

The genes are TRBV4-1 and TRBJ2-7; TRBD2 agrees at 7 bases. Germline V gene lookup returns CDR1 MGHRA and CDR2 YSYEKL. Trimming cost V 1 base and J 3 bases; bases outside gene matches: 6. There are 15 residues in the CDR3. The CDR3 nucleotides are TGCGCCAGCAGCCAAGCCGGGACTACCGTCTACGAGCAGTACTTC. Translation: CASSQAGTTVYEQYF.

To note about this clone: A read error may produce the germline difference seen at one junction end. The V and J genes are TRBV2 and TRBJ1-6; 9 nucleotides agree with TRBD1. The CDR3 contains 11 residues. Germline-derived CDR1 and CDR2 are SNHLY and FYNNEI. CDR3 loop: CASNTGTGPNF. In DNA form, the CDR3 reads TGTGCCAGCAACACCGGGACAGGGCCCAACTTT.

The rearrangement joins TRBV9 to TRBJ1-1; D is possibly TRBD1 (5 bases). Per germline, CDR1 SGDLS and CDR2 YYNGEE. V lost 2 bases and J 5 bases, leaving 16 bases between the germline ends. This CDR3 is 15 amino acids long. DNA of the CDR3: TGTGCCAGCAGCGTTAGACCGGGACTCGAGACTGAAGCTTTCTTT. It is translated as CASSVRPGLETEAFF. The entire variable domain, with the rest obtained from reference TRBV9 and TRBJ1-1, is as follows: DSGVTQTPKHLITATGQRVTLRCSPRSGDLSVYWYQQSLDQGLQFLIQYYNGEERAKGNILERFSAQQFPDLHSELNLSSLELGDSALYFCASSVRPGLETEAFFGQGTRLTVV.

J is TRBJ2-1 and V is TRBV11-2; no clear D. The CDR3 loop spans 15 amino acids. V lost 5 bases, J lost 1 base, and 12 bases lay in between. CDR1 is SGHAT, CDR2 FQNNGV, per germline. CDR3 coding DNA: TGTGCCAGCAGCCCGGCCGGGTCTTCCTACAATGAGCAGTTCTTC. As protein: CASSPAGSSYNEQFF.

The chain carries TRBV30 and TRBJ2-3, with 9 nucleotides matching TRBD2. V shed 0 bases, J shed 4 bases, and the junction held 8 bases outside the gene matches. This CDR3 is 16 amino acids long. CDR1 is GTSNPN and CDR2 is SVGIG in the germline V gene (reference sequence). The CDR3 here is CAWSVGLAGSADTQYF. The CDR3 DNA sequence: TGTGCCTGGAGTGTAGGTCTAGCGGGATCAGCAGATACGCAGTATTTT.

The chain is built from TRBV5-1 and TRBJ1-2; possibly TRBD1 for D (6 bases). The germline V gene encodes CDR1 SGHRS and CDR2 YFSETQ. Trimming took off 4 bases at V and 5 bases at J, with 18 bases between the two ends. CDR3 length: 15 residues. CDR3 sequence: CASSSGGGQAYGYTF. CDR3 DNA: TGCGCCAGCAGCAGCGGGGGGGGACAAGCATATGGCTACACCTTC.

The V call is TRBV6-6, the J call TRBJ2-3; 9 positions agree with TRBD2. Trimming cost V 6 bases and J 6 bases; bases outside gene matches: 10. The CDR3 loop spans 15 amino acids. Germline CDR1 reads MNHNY; CDR2 reads SVGAGI (reference sequence). CDR3 protein: CASSLLAGGGDTQYF. CDR3 in DNA: TGTGCCAGCAGCCTACTGGCGGGAGGGGGGGATACGCAGTATTTT.

The chain recombines TRBV18 with TRBJ2-6, with 8 bases matching TRBD1. The CDR3 length is 20 residues. Germline V CDR1 and CDR2: KGHSH, LQKENI. Trimming took 5 bases from V and 0 from J; bases not matched to a gene: 15. CDR3 sequence (DNA): TGTGCCAGCTCAAGGCAGGGGGCCACCGGTTCTACCTCTGGGGCCAACGTCCTGACTTTC. Residues: CASSRQGATGSTSGANVLTF. Looking up the rest from reference TRBV18 and TRBJ2-6 gives the full variable domain: NAGVMQNPRHLVRRRGQEARLRCSPMKGHSHVYWYRQLPEEGLKFMVYLQKENIIDESGMPKERFSAEFPKEGPSILRIQQVVRGDSAAYFCASSRQGATGSTSGANVLTFGAGSRLTVL.

This clone was seen only once. The chain is built from TRBV19 and TRBJ1-1, with D unresolved. Per the germline V gene, CDR1 is LNHDA and CDR2 is SQIVND (reference sequence). The CDR3 sequence is 14 residues long. V was clipped by 2 bases and J by 5 bases, with 12 bases between them. In DNA, the CDR3 is TGTGCCAGTAGTATAATTTGGGGAGAAACTGAAGCTTTCTTT. As protein: CASSIIWGETEAFF. The whole variable domain, remainder taken from reference TRBV19 and TRBJ1-1, is DGGITQSPKYLFRKEGQNVTLSCEQNLNHDAMYWYRQDPGQGLRLIYYSQIVNDFQKGDIAEGYSVSREKKESFPLTVTSAQKNPTAFYLCASSIIWGETEAFFGQGTRLTVV.

This clone turned up a few times. V is TRBV19 and J is TRBJ1-2; D gene uncertain. CDR1 and CDR2 (germline): LNHDA, SQIVND (reference sequence). V dropped 6 bases and J dropped 5 bases, with 16 bases sitting between them. CDR3 length: 14 residues. CDR3 nucleotides: TGTGCCAGTAGCCTTCCAGGAGGGTATTATGGCTACACCTTC. Translation: CASSLPGGYYGYTF.

This clone showed up just a few times. In DNA, the CDR3 is TGTGCCAGCGGTGGGGGAGGGACAGATACGCAGTATTTT. Amino acids: CASGGGGTDTQYF. This chain uses TRBV6-6 with TRBJ2-3, with TRBD2 identical over 7 bases. CDR1 and CDR2 from the germline V gene are MNHNY and SVGAGI (reference sequence). V lost 8 bases and J lost 3; bases outside the gene matches: 5. The CDR3 extends over 13 amino acids.

The V and J genes are TRBV7-3 and TRBJ2-1, with TRBD2 matching over 10 bases. The V and J ends lost 0 bases and 1 base, in that order; junction bases with no gene match: 0. Germline V CDR1 and CDR2: SGHTA, FQGTGA. The CDR3 loop spans 16 amino acids. The CDR3 DNA is TGTGCCAGCAGCTTAACAGCGGGAGGGTCCTACAATGAGCAGTTCTTC. It codes for CASSLTAGGSYNEQFF.

This clone appeared a few times. V gene TRBV18 combines with J gene TRBJ2-3; 8 nucleotides align to TRBD2. This CDR3 spans 14 amino acids. Germline V gene data show CDR1 as KGHSH and CDR2 as LQKENI. Trimming cost V 1 base and J 7 bases; bases outside gene matches: 4. The CDR3 coding sequence is TGTGCCAGCTCACCACTACGGGAGGGCTATACGCAGTATTTT. Encoded protein: CASSPLREGYTQYF. The variable domain in full, completed from reference TRBV18 and TRBJ2-3, reads NAGVMQNPRHLVRRRGQEARLRCSPMKGHSHVYWYRQLPEEGLKFMVYLQKENIIDESGMPKERFSAEFPKEGPSILRIQQVVRGDSAAYFCASSPLREGYTQYFGPGTRLTVL.

The V and J genes are TRBV5-4 and TRBJ2-7; 11 bases agree with TRBD2. The CDR3 totals 15 residues. Germline CDR1 and CDR2: SGHNT and YYREEE (reference sequence). Germline trimming cut 3 bases from V and 6 bases from J; bases unmatched to any gene: 8. The CDR3 DNA reads TGTGCCAGCAGCTCGGGACTAGCGGAACCTCTCGAGCAGTACTTC. Amino acid sequence: CASSSGLAEPLEQYF.